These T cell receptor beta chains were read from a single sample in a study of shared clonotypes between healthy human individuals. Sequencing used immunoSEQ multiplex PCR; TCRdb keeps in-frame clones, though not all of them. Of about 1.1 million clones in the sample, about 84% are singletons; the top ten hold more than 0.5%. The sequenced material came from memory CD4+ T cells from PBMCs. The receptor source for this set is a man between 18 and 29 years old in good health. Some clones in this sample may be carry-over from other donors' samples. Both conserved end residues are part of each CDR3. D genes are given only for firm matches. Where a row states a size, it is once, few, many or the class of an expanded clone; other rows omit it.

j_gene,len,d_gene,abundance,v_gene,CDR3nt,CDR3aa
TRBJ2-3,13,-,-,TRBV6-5,TGTGCCAGCACTTCGACGGGGTCAGATACGCAGTATTTT,CASTSTGSDTQYF
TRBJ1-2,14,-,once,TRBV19,TGTGCCAGTAGTACCCGGCAGGGAGGGTATGGCTACACCTTC,CASSTRQGGYGYTF
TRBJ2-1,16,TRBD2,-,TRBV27,TGTGCCAGCAGCAAGGGACTAGCGGGACAGAGCAATGAGCAGTTCTTC,CASSKGLAGQSNEQFF
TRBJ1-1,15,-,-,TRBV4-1,TGCGCCAGCAGCCAAGATGGGACATCGGACACTGAAGCTTTCTTT,CASSQDGTSDTEAFF
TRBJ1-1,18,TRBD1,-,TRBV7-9,TGTGCCAGCAGCGAAAGCCGGGACAGGCGCTTAATGAACACTGAAGCTTTCTTT,CASSESRDRRLMNTEAFF
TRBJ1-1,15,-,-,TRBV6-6,TGTGCCAGCAGTTACTTGTACAGGGCGAACACTGAAGCTTTCTTT,CASSYLYRANTEAFF
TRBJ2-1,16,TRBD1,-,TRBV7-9,TGTGCCAGCAGCCCCTCCGGAACGACAGGGGGCTATGAGCAGTTCTTC,CASSPSGTTGGYEQFF
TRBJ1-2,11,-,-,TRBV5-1,TGCGCCAGCAGCTTAGGGAATGGCTACACCTTC,CASSLGNGYTF
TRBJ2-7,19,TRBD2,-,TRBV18,TGTGCCAGCTCAGTCCAACCCCTTTCTGGGACTAGCGGGAGCTACGAGCAGTACTTC,CASSVQPLSGTSGSYEQYF
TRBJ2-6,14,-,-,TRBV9,TGTGCCAGCAGCGCATCAGAAGGGGCCAACGTCCTGACTTTC,CASSASEGANVLTF
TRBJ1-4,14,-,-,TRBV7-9,TGTGCCAGCAGCTTACAAGCTACTAATGAAAAACTGTTTTTT,CASSLQATNEKLFF
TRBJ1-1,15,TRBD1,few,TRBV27,TGTGCCAGCAGTCCCCGTCCCGGGACAGGGTCCAAAGCTTTCTTT,CASSPRPGTGSKAFF
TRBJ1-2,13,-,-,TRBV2,TGTGCCAGCGGGAGGGGCGTTAGCTATGGCTACACCTTC,CASGRGVSYGYTF
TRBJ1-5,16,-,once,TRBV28,TGTGCCAGCAGCAGCCCACGGGCCCTAACTTATCAGCCCCAGCATTTT,CASSSPRALTYQPQHF
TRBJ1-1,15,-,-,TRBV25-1,TGTGCCAGCAGTCCCTCGACAGGAAGGGCCACTGAAGCTTTCTTT,CASSPSTGRATEAFF
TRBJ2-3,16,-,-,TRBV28,TGTGCCAGCAGTGGGTCCGGGACGGGGCATTGGGATACGCAGTATTTT,CASSGSGTGHWDTQYF
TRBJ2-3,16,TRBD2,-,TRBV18,TGTGCCAGCTCGCGTGAGACTAGCGGAAGCACAGATACGCAGTATTTT,CASSRETSGSTDTQYF
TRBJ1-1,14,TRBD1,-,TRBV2,TGTGCCAGCAGGGAAAATACAGGGGACACTGAAGCTTTCTTT,CASRENTGDTEAFF
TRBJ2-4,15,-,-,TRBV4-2,TGTGCCAGCAGCCAAGTTTGGACAACCAAAAACATTCAGTACTTC,CASSQVWTTKNIQYF
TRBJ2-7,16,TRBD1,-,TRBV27,TGTGCCAGCAGCCGGTCAGGGACAGGGGGTTTGGGCGAGCAGTACTTC,CASSRSGTGGLGEQYF
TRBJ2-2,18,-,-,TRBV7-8,TGTGCCAGCAGCTTAGGCCCTAAAAGGGCGAGGGTCACCGGGGAGCTGTTTTTT,CASSLGPKRARVTGELFF
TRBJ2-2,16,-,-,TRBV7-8,TGTGCCAGCAGCTTAGGTCTGCGCTCCGGGACCGGGGAGCTGTTTTTT,CASSLGLRSGTGELFF
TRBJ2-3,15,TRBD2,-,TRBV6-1,TGTGCCAGCATCTCGGTAGCGGGCCGCACAGATACGCAGTATTTT,CASISVAGRTDTQYF
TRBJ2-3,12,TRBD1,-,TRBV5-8,TGTGCCAGCAGCTTGACGACAGGGAGACAGTATTTT,CASSLTTGRQYF
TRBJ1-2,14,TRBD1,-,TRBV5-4,TGTGCCAGCAGCTTGCAGGGGGCGCCCTATGGCTACACCTTC,CASSLQGAPYGYTF
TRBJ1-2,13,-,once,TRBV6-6,TGTGCCAGCAGTTACAAGGGGGTTCATGGCTACACCTTC,CASSYKGVHGYTF
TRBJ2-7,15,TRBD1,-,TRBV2,TGTGCCAGCACCCGCGGACAGGGAAGTAGGGGGGAGCAGTACTTC,CASTRGQGSRGEQYF
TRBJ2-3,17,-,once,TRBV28,TGTGCCAGCACCGATGGTCGCAGGGACTTTCTCACAGATACGCAGTATTTT,CASTDGRRDFLTDTQYF
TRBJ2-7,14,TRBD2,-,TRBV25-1,TGTGCCAGCAGTGTTAGCGGGGGGACCTACGAGCAGTACTTC,CASSVSGGTYEQYF
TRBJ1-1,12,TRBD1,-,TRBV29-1,TGCAGCACCCGGGACAGAGTTACTGAAGCTTTCTTT,CSTRDRVTEAFF
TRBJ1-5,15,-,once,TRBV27,TGTGCCAGCAGTTATGTAGTACAGAAGAATCAGCCCCAGCATTTT,CASSYVVQKNQPQHF
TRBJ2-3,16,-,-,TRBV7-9,TGTGCCAGCAGCCTCCGACTAGAGGGGGGCACAGATACGCAGTATTTT,CASSLRLEGGTDTQYF
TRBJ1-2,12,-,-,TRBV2,TGTGCCAGCAGCACAACAGGCTATGGCTACACCTTC,CASSTTGYGYTF
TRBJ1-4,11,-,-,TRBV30,TGTGCCTGGAGAACTAATGAAAAACTGTTTTTT,CAWRTNEKLFF
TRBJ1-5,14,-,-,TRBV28,TGTGCCAGCTTATCACCGGGACGAAATCAGCCCCAGCATTTT,CASLSPGRNQPQHF
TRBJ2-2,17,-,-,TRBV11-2,TGTGCCAGCAGCATTGCCGCGAGTTGGGGAAGTACCGGGGAGCTGTTTTTT,CASSIAASWGSTGELFF
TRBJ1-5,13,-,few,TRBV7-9,TGTGCCAGCAGCTTGGAAGGGATTCAGCCCCAGCATTTT,CASSLEGIQPQHF
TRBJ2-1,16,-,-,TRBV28,TGTGCCAGCAGTTTACAAGACTATACGGGAAACAATGAGCAGTTCTTC,CASSLQDYTGNNEQFF
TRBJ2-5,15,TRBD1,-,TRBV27,TGTGCCAGCAGTTTCCGGGACAGGGGGTTAGAGACCCAGTACTTC,CASSFRDRGLETQYF
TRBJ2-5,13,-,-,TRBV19,TGTGCCAGTAGTACAACCCGATTGGAGACCCAGTACTTC,CASSTTRLETQYF
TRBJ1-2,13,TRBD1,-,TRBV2,TGTGCCAGCACCGGGACAGGGGGCATTGGCTACACCTTC,CASTGTGGIGYTF
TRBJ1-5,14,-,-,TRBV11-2,TGTGCCAGCAGCTTATCGCCGAATAATCAGCCCCAGCATTTT,CASSLSPNNQPQHF
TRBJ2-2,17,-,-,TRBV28,TGTGCCAGCAGTCCCCTGCGTGGGGGGAAAGCGACCGGGGAGCTGTTTTTT,CASSPLRGGKATGELFF
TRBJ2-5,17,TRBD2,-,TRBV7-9,TGTGCCAGCAGCTCACCTGGCCTAGCGGGACCCTGGGAGACCCAGTACTTC,CASSSPGLAGPWETQYF
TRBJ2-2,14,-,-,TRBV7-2,TGTGCCAGCAGCTCCCGAACTTATGCCGGGGAGCTGTTTTTT,CASSSRTYAGELFF
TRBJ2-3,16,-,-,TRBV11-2,TGTGCCAGAAGCTTCGTCTGGGAGGCCACCACAGATACGCAGTATTTT,CARSFVWEATTDTQYF
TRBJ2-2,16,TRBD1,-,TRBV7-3,TGTGCCAGCAGCCCGCCCGGGACAGGGAACACCGGGGAGCTGTTTTTT,CASSPPGTGNTGELFF
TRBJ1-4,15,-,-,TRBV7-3,TGTGCCAGCAGCTCACGACAGCCAACTAATGAAAAACTGTTTTTT,CASSSRQPTNEKLFF